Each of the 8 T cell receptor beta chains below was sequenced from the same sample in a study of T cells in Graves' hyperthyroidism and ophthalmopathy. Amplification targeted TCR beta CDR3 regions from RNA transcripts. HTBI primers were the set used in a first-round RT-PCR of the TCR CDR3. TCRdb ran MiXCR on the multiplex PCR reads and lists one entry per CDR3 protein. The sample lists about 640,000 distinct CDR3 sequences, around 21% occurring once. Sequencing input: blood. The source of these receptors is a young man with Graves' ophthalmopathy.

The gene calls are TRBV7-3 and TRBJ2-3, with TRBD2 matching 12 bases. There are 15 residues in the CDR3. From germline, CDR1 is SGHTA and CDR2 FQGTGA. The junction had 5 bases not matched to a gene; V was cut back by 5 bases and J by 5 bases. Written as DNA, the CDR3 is TGTGCCAGCAGCCTCGGACTAGCGGGATTAGATACGCAGTATTTT. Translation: CASSLGLAGLDTQYF.

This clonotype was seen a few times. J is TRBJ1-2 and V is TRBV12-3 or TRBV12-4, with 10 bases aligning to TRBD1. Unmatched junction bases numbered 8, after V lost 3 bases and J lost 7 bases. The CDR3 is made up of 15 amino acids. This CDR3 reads CASSFGDRGTGGYTF. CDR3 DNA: TGTGCCAGCAGTTTTGGGGACAGGGGAACTGGTGGCTACACCTTC.

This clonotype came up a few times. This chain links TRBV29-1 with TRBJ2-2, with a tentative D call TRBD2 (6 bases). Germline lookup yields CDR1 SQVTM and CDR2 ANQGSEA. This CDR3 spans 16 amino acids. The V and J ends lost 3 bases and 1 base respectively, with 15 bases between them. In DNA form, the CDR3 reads TGCAGCGTTGAGGCGCGAGGGCGGGAGAACACCGGGGAGCTGTTTTTT. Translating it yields CSVEARGRENTGELFF.

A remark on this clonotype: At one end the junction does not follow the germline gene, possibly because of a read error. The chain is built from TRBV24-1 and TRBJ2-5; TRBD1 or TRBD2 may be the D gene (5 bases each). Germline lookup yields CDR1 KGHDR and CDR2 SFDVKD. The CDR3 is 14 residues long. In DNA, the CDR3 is TGTGTCACCAGCGAGTGGGGGAACCAAGAGACCCAGTACTTC. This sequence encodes CVTSEWGNQETQYF.

CDR3 loop: CASSFWLQGGSVYGYTF. In nucleotides, the CDR3 is TGTGCCAGCAGCTTTTGGCTCCAGGGAGGATCGGTCTATGGCTACACCTTC. V gene TRBV5-6 combines with J gene TRBJ1-2, with D perhaps TRBD1 (5 bases). CDR1 is SGHDT and CDR2 is YYEEEE in the germline V gene. The V gene lost 2 bases and the J gene lost 4 bases, with 21 bases spanning the gap. The CDR3 consists of 17 residues.

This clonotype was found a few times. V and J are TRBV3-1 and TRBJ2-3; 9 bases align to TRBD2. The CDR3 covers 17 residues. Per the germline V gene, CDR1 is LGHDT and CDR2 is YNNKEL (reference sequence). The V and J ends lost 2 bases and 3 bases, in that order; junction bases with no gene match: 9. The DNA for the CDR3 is TGTGCCAGCAGCCAATGGGTCGCTAGCGGGGTTACAGATACGCAGTATTTT. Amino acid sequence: CASSQWVASGVTDTQYF.

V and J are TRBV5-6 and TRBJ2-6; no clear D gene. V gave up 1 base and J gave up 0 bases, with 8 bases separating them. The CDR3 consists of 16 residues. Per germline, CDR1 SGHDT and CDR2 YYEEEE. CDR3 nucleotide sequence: TGTGCCAGCAGCTTGATGTCAGACTCTGGGGCCAACGTCCTGACTTTC. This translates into CASSLMSDSGANVLTF.

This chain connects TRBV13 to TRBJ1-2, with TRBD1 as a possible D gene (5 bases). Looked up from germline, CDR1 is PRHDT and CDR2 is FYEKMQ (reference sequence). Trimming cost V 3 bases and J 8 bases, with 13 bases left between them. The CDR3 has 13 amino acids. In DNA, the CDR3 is TGTGCCAGCAGCTTGGTGAGGGGAGGAGGCTACACCTTC. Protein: CASSLVRGGGYTF.